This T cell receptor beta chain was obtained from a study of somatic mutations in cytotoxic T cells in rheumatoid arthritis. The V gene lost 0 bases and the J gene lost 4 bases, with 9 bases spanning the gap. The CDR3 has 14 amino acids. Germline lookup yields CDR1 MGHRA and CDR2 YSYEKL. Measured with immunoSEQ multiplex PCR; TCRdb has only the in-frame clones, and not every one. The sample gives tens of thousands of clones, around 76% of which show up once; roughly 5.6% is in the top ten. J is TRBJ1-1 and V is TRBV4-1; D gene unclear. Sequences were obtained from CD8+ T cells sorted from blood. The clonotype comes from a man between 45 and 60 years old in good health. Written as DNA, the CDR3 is TGCGCCAGCAGCCAAGACAGGACTTTCACTGAAGCTTTCTTT. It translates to CASSQDRTFTEAFF.